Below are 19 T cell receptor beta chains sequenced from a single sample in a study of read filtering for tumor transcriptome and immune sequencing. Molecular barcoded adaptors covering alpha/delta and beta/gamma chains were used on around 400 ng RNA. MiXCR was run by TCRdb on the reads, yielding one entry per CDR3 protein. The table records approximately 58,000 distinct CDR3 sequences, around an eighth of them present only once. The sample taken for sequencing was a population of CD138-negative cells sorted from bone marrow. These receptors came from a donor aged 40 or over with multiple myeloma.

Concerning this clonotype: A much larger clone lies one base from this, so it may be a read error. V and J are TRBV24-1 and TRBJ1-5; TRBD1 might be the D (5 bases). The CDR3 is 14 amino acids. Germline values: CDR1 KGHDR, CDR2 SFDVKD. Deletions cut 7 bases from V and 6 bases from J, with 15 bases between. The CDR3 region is CATSHGAGCQPQHF. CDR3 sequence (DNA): TGTGCCACCAGCCACGGGGCAGGGTGTCAGCCCCAGCATTTT.

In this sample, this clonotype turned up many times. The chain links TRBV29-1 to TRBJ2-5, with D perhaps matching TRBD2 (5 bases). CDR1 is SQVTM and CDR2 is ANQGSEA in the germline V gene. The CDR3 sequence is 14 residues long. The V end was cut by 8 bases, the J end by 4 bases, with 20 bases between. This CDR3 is CSIRTRVSRETQYF. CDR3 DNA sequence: TGCAGCATCAGAACGAGGGTATCAAGAGAGACCCAGTACTTC.

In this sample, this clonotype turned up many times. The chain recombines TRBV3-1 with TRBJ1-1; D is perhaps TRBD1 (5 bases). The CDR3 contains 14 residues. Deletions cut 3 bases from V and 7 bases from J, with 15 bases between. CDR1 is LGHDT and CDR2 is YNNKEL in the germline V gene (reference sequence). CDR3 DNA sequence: TGTGCCAGCAGCCAGAGGTCCGGGGGAAATGAAGCTTTCTTT. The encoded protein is CASSQRSGGNEAFF. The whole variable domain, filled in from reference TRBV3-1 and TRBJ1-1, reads DTAVSQTPKYLVTQMGNDKSIKCEQNLGHDTMYWYKQDSKKFLKIMFSYNNKELIINETVPNRFSPKSPDKAHLNLHINSLELGDSAVYFCASSQRSGGNEAFFGQGTRLTVV.

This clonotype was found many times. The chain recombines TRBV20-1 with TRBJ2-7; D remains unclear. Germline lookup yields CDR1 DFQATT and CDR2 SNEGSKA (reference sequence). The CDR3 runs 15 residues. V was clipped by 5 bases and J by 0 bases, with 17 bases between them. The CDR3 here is CSALSPTLSSYEQYF. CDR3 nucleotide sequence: TGCAGTGCTTTGTCCCCCACCCTAAGCTCCTACGAGCAGTACTTC.

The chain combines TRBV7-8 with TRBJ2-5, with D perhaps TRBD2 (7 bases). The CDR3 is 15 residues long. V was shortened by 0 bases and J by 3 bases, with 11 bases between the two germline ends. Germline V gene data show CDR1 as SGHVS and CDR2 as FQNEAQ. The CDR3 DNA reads TGTGCCAGCAGCTTAGCGGGGGGGCCCGAAGAGACCCAGTACTTC. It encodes CASSLAGGPEETQYF.

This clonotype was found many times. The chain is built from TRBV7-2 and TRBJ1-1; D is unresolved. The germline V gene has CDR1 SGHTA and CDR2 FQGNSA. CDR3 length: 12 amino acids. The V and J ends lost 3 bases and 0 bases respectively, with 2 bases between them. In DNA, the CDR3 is TGTGCCAGCAGCTTTGTGAACACTGAAGCTTTCTTT. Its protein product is CASSFVNTEAFF.

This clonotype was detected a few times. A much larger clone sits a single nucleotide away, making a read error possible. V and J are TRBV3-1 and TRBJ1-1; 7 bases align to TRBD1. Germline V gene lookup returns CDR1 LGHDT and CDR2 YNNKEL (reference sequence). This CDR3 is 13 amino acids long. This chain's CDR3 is CSSRPTGTTEAFF. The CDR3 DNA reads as TGTTCCAGCAGGCCGACAGGGACCACTGAAGCTTTCTTT.

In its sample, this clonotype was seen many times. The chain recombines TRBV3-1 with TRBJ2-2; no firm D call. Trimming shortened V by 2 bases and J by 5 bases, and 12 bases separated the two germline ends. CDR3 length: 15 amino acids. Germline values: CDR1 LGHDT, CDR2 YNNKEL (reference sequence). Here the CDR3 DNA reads TGTGCCAGCAGCCAACAGGTCCAGTCTACCGGGGAGCTGTTTTTT. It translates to CASSQQVQSTGELFF.

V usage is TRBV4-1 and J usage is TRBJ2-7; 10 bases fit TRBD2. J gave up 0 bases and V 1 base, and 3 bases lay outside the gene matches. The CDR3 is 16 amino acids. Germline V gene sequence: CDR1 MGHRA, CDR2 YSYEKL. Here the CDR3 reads CASSQVRTSGSYEQYF. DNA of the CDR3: TGCGCCAGCAGCCAAGTCAGGACTAGCGGCTCCTACGAGCAGTACTTC.

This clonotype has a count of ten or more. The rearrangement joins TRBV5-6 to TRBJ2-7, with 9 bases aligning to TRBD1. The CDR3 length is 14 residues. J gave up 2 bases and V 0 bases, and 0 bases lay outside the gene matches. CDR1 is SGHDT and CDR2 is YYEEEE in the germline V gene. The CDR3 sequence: CASSLGTGAYEQYF. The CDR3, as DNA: TGTGCCAGCAGCTTGGGGACAGGGGCCTACGAGCAGTACTTC.

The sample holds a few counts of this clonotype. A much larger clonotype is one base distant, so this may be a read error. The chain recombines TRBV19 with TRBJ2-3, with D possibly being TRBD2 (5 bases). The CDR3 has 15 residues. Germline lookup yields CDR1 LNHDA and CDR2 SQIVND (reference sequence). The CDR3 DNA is TGTGCTAGTAGTATGAGGGCAGTCTCCATAGATACGCAGTATTTT. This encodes CASSMRAVSIDTQYF.

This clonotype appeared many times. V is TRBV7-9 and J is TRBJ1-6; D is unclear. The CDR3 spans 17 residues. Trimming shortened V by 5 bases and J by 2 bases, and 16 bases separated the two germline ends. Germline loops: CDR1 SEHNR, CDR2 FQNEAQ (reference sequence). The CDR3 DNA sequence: TGTGCCAGCAGCCGAGGGATGAGCCTCGCCTATAATTCACCCCTCCACTTT. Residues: CASSRGMSLAYNSPLHF. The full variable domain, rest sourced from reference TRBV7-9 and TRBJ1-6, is DTGVSQNPRHKITKRGQNVTFRCDPISEHNRLYWYRQTLGQGPEFLTYFQNEAQLEKSRLLSDRFSAERPKGSFSTLEIQRTEQGDSAMYLCASSRGMSLAYNSPLHFGNGTRLTVT.

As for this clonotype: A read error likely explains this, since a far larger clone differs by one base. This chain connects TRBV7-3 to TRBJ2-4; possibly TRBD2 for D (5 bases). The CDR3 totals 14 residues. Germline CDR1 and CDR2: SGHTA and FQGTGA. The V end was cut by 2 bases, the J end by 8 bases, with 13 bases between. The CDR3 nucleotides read TGTGCCAGCAGCTTAGCACCCCTGCGGGACATTCAGTACTTC. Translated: CASSLAPLRDIQYF.

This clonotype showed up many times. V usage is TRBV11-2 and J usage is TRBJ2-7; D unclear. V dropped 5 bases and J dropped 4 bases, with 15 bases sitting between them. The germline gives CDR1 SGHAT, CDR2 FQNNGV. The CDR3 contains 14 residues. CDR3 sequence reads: CASSLRRTPYEQYF. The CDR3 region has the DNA TGTGCCAGCAGCCTGCGACGCACACCGTACGAGCAGTACTTC.

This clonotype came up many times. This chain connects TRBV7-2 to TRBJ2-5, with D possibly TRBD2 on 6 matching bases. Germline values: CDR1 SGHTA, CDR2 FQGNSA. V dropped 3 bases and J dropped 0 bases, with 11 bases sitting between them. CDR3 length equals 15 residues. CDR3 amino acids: CASSLGGVYQETQYF. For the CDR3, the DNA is TGTGCCAGCAGCTTGGGCGGGGTGTACCAAGAGACCCAGTACTTC.

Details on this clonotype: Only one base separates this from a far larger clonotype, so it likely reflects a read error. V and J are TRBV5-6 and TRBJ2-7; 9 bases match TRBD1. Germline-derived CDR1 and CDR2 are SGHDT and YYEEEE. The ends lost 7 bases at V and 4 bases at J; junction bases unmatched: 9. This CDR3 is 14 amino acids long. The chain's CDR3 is CASRPGQGGYEQYF. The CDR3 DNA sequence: TGTGCCAGCCGCCCGGGACAGGGAGGGTACGAGCAGTACTTC.

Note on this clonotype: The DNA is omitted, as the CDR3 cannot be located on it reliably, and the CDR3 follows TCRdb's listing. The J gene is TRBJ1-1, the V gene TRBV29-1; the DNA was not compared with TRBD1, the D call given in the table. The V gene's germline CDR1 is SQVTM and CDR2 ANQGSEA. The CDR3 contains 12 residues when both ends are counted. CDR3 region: CSVGTGNTEASF.

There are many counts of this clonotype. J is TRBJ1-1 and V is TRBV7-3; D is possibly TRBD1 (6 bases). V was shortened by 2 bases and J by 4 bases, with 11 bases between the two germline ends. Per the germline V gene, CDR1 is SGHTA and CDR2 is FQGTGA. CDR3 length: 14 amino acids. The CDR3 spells CASSLAGEGTEAFF. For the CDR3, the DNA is TGTGCCAGCAGCTTAGCAGGGGAGGGCACTGAAGCTTTCTTT.

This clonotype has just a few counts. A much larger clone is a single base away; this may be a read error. The CDR3 reads CSAYPGLSKEQFF. In nucleotides, the CDR3 is TGCAGCGCGTACCCCGGGCTGTCGAAGGAGCAGTTCTTC. This chain joins TRBV29-1 and TRBJ2-1, with unresolved D. CDR3 length equals 13 residues. Germline CDR1 is SQVTM and CDR2 is ANQGSEA. V dropped 7 bases and J dropped 10 bases, with 20 bases sitting between them.